This T cell receptor beta chain derives from a study of T cell responses to AZD1222 COVID-19 vaccine. Study results and caveats: Spike-specific TCR breadth and depth grew following two AZD1222 doses.

Measured with immunoSEQ multiplex PCR; TCRdb has only the in-frame clones, and not every one. The sample yields about 82,000 clones, under 90% seen once. V was pared by 5 bases and J by 2 bases, with 10 bases between. Germline V gene lookup returns CDR1 SEHNR and CDR2 FQNEAQ (reference sequence). The CDR3 extends over 14 amino acids. This clone was counted a few times. Antigen specificity is unknown. The TCR originated in an adult who received the AZD1222 COVID-19 vaccine. The chain carries TRBV7-9 and TRBJ1-3; D unclear. The sample here was peripheral blood, taken 28 days after the second AZD1222 dose. CDR3 sequence (DNA): TGTGCCAGCAGCCTCGGACGGACTGGAAACACCATATATTTT. Residues: CASSLGRTGNTIYF.